The rows below give T cell receptor beta chains drawn from one sample of a study of blood T cell repertoires in COVID-19. The table came from immunoSEQ multiplex PCR; TCRdb's copy has only in-frame clones and leaves some out. Of more than 350,000 clones in the sample, nearly 90% are singletons; the top ten hold approximately 1.3%. Material for sequencing was PBMCs or T cells enriched from blood (not recorded which). Source of these receptors: a woman between 18 and 29 years old who had been exposed to COVID-19. CDR3s leave out the opening cysteine and the closing phenylalanine or tryptophan.

>16|TRBV5-6|TRBJ2-2
ASSRGLAGIENTGELF
>13|TRBV9|TRBJ2-1
ASSVLAGGLDEQF
>10|TRBV4-1|TRBJ2-7
ASSQGSTEQY
>13|TRBV28|TRBJ2-5
ASSAPGGNQETQY
>13|TRBV5-4|TRBJ1-2
ASSPGTDFSYGYT
>14|TRBV15|TRBJ1-6
ATSRDRTSLNSPLH
>10|TRBV29-1|TRBJ1-1
SAQGSDTEAF
>14|TRBV7-2|TRBJ2-1
ASSSRGESSYNEQF
>12|TRBV29-1|TRBJ1-1
SVWGRAGNTEAF
>12|TRBV19|TRBJ1-1
ASSMDGGGTEAF
>9|TRBV29-1|TRBJ1-2
SLGTDYGYT
>13|TRBV2|TRBJ1-5
ASSERLTGNQPQH
>15|TRBV4-3|TRBJ2-3
ASSHHPFGISTDTQY
>9|TRBV2|TRBJ2-7
ASSRAGEQY
>14|TRBV28|TRBJ1-1
ASSLNPGQGGTEAF
>12|TRBV18|TRBJ1-1
ASTPGQSYTEAF
>13|TRBV18|TRBJ2-7
ASSLRTGDVYEQY
>11|TRBV9|TRBJ2-7
ASRPSDVGEQY
>13|TRBV18|TRBJ2-3
ASSPGQGGADTQY
>16|TRBV4-2|TRBJ2-7
ASSQVSGGSHTGYEQY
>13|TRBV6-5|TRBJ2-1
ASSLIRNSYNEQF
>12|TRBV6-5|TRBJ1-6
ASSYGAAALPLH
>14|TRBV11-3|TRBJ1-1
ASSSGTGTSNTEAF
>13|TRBV5-1|TRBJ2-5
ASRKGTGGQETQY
>11|TRBV3-1/TRBV3-2|TRBJ1-1
ASSPGGWTEAF
>10|TRBV7-9|TRBJ1-5
ASSWLNQPQH
>14|TRBV28|TRBJ1-2
ASSDARTGPRYGYT
>14|TRBV7-2|TRBJ2-3
ASSLAWTAGTDTQY
>12|TRBV30|TRBJ1-5
AWRQGYSNQPQH
>13|TRBV30|TRBJ1-3
AWSPPPRAGNTIY
>17|TRBV2|TRBJ2-5
ASMGDSGETSRGWETQY
>12|TRBV25-1|TRBJ2-7
ASSVREGYNEQY
>14|TRBV28|TRBJ1-2
ASSAITSGTGYGYT
>10|TRBV9|TRBJ2-2
ASSPRTGELF
>13|TRBV11-2|TRBJ2-5
ASSLDLGVQETQY
>12|TRBV7-2|TRBJ2-2
ASRESANTGELF
>13|TRBV4-1|TRBJ2-2
ASSQVGANTGELF
>15|TRBV11-2|TRBJ1-2
ASIQIGPLAFIYGYT
>13|TRBV18|TRBJ1-1
ASSPIQGAGAEAF
>14|TRBV28|TRBJ1-6
ASSLTWGQGNSPLH
>11|TRBV5-1|TRBJ2-4
ASRPDSYNIQY
>14|TRBV19|TRBJ2-7
ASTLTYTESSYEQY
>15|TRBV1|TRBJ2-7
TSSQDLARLRAYEQY
>15|TRBV2|TRBJ1-1
ASTPGRGLPGGTEAF
>10|TRBV25-1|TRBJ2-5
ASSECEETQY
>12|TRBV7-9|TRBJ1-2
ASSLTAQGDGYT
>11|TRBV7-7|TRBJ1-1
ASCDRVNTEAF
>14|TRBV4-2|TRBJ2-3
ASSQESGLAGDTQY
>15|TRBV5-4|TRBJ2-1
ASSPTFDSGVTNEQF
>14|TRBV28|TRBJ1-6
ASSLWGQGVSSPLH
>13|TRBV7-2|TRBJ2-1
ASSPWGIVGGGQF
>11|TRBV29-1|TRBJ2-5
SVLTGNYPFQY
>13|TRBV9|TRBJ2-1
ASSVGTSGYNEQF
>15|TRBV6-2/TRBV6-3|TRBJ2-3
ATSTGQGKRNTDTQY
>13|TRBV4-1|TRBJ1-1
ASSQQGQGNTEAF
>13|TRBV10-3|TRBJ1-2
AISESDGGWYGYT
>12|TRBV4-3|TRBJ2-1
ASSQDWDNNEQF
>11|TRBV2|TRBJ2-5
AAVAGGQETQY
>12|TRBV7-7|TRBJ2-7
ASSSSQGSYEQY